This T cell receptor beta chain was profiled in a study of identical twins (dated by TCRdb to 2016 to 2017). With respect to the entire study: To test whether fetal clonotypes persist, this study deep-sequenced TCR alpha and beta repertoires from monozygotic twins, from unrelated adults of various ages, and from cord blood. To rule out contamination, the twin experiments were replicated at different times with different library preparation protocols. Broader findings and caveats from the paper: In monozygotic twins, out-of-frame TCR alpha sharing was systematically underestimated by recombination models, although the models agreed with sharing between unrelated individuals. Fewer insertions were carried by abundant cord blood beta clonotypes, a similar but weaker trend appeared in young adult naive repertoires, and no such trend appeared in memory repertoires. A weaker excess of twin sharing was found in beta out-of-frame sequences because the signal-to-noise ratio was lowered by fewer shared sequences. Out-of-frame TCR alpha sequences shared between twins showed an excess of low generation-probability sequences compared with coincidental sharing between unrelated individuals. Zero-insertion analyses could be partly confounded by invariant T cells such as MAIT and iNKT, although diverse VJ usage argued against such confounding for most clonotypes. Because the same donors could not be followed over many years, conclusions were based on cross-sectional statistical analysis.

Receptor libraries were prepared by 5' RACE. Sequencing used an Illumina HiSeq 2000. A universal primer binding site was introduced by template switching, and a unique molecular identifier was present in the final cDNA, enabling accurate counting of TCR cDNA molecules. Specific primers in the conserved constant-segment region were used to synthesize first-strand cDNA for TCR alpha and beta chains. Each cDNA library was double barcoded, with a SMART-Mk sample barcode plus Illumina barcodes, to control for contamination. TruSeq adapter sequences, together with Illumina sample barcodes, were added in two successive PCR steps. The TCR alpha and beta cDNA libraries were sequenced on the Illumina HiSeq platform using custom primers. The authors processed their data as follows. Unique molecular identifiers were extracted from raw reads with MiGEC, and CDR3 positions were determined with MiXCR. For each individual, recombination models were inferred using an EM algorithm with the repgenHMM and IGoR tools. The tcR package in R was used for shared clonotype analysis, with sharing normalized by the product of cloneset sizes. To study raw recombination without the effects of thymic and clonal selection, out-of-frame nonproductive sequences were analyzed. The raw public reads went through TCRdb reprocessing: fastp at Q25, MiXCR clone calling, in-frame beta chains kept. Identical CDR3 protein sequences are pooled into one entry, listed with their most common genes and DNA. TCRdb's processing, not the authors', yielded these V and J calls. The sample table lists around 450,000 distinct CDR3 sequences, around 14% of them with a count of one. The ten largest clones represent approximately 0.52% of the sample.

This clonotype appeared a few times. Its antigen remains undetermined. Per-base quality was not reported, and no clone a single base away is much larger than it. The cysteine opens and the phenylalanine closes a CDR3 of 15 amino acids. The retained sequence is limited to the CDR3, 45 bases, with the frame set at the first base. Via the germline V gene, CDR1 is SNHLY and CDR2 FYNNEI. V is trimmed back by 6 bases and J by 3 bases, and the junction contains 8 bases that no gene match accounts for. All donors were healthy Caucasians. Three pairs of female monozygotic twins, all aged roughly 18 to 29 years, were included in the twin cohort. CD4+ and CD8+ T cell populations were isolated with positive isolation kits from Invitrogen. These data were likewise used in another study, on yellow fever vaccine responses in identical twins. That second report states: According to the authors, the vaccine-induced T cell response in identical twins seemed to be partly convergent and partly specific to each individual. Focusing on identical twins, the study followed the T cell clones that responded to the vaccine, and did so with precision.

Material: CD4+ T cells sorted from blood. The chain uses TRBV2 and TRBJ2-1, with 7 bases in between that match TRBD1. The origin of this receptor is a woman under 30 in good health. The sequenced DNA: TGTGCCAGCAGGGTTAGGACAGGAATCTACAATGAGCAGTTCTTC. The encoded protein is CASRVRTGIYNEQFF.